This record looks at one TCR beta chain sequence and its context. This specimen belongs to a study of Ad26.COV2.S vaccination and SARS-CoV-2 variants. Treatment given: over 15 received Ad26.COV2.S at low or high dose, single or two shots; 5 received placebo; per-sample allocation not given. Material that was analyzed had been drawn on day 63 after the first vaccine or placebo injection. CDR1 is MNHEY and CDR2 is SVGAGI in the germline V gene. The CDR3 is 13 residues long. The germline V and J ends were trimmed by 2 bases and 4 bases, with 9 bases remaining between them. Profiled with immunoSEQ multiplex PCR; TCRdb holds only in-frame clones, not every one. The sample records about 410,000 clones, over 75% being singletons.

The receptor's source is a person aged 18-60 years who received the Ad26.COV2.S COVID-19 vaccine or a placebo. This chain uses TRBV6-5 with TRBJ2-7, with D tentatively TRBD1 (6 bases). The sample was peripheral blood, taken in a trial of Ad26.COV2.S vaccine versus placebo. Here the CDR3 reads CASSYVQGYEQYF. In nucleotides, the CDR3 is TGTGCCAGCAGTTACGTACAGGGTTACGAGCAGTACTTC.